The source of this T cell receptor beta chain is a study of response to subunit inactivated influenza vaccine. General study results and limits: Few new T cells, the authors suggested, are recruited by each seasonal influenza vaccination.

Germline lookup yields CDR1 DFQATT and CDR2 SNEGSKA (reference sequence). Trimming cost V 5 bases and J 2 bases; bases outside gene matches: 8. The CDR3 spans 14 residues. Using its own MiXCR run on the RT-PCR reads, TCRdb lists one record per CDR3 protein. The data show some 800,000 distinct CDR3 sequences, over 20% seen once. Points on this clonotype: Its antigen is undetermined.

The chain has TRBV20-1 and TRBJ1-1; TRBD1 aligns across 7 bases. The sequencing used PBMCs from blood, collected around 5 days after vaccination. This TCR came from a man between 45 and 60 years old who received an inactivated influenza vaccine. CDR3: CSAVGQTTNTEAFF. As DNA, the CDR3 is TGCAGTGCTGTGGGACAGACAACCAACACTGAAGCTTTCTTT.